The T cell receptor (beta chain) under discussion was sequenced for a study of blood T cell repertoires in COVID-19. Assay: immunoSEQ multiplex PCR; the TCRdb copy retains only in-frame clones and omits some. The sample records 60,000 to 75,000 clones, just over 85% being singletons. The V and J ends lost 5 bases and 6 bases respectively, with 13 bases between them. Germline V gives CDR1 PRHDT, CDR2 FYEKMQ (reference sequence). CDR3 size: 13 residues. The chain couples TRBV13 to TRBJ2-5; the D gene is possibly TRBD1 (7 bases). The sample comprised peripheral blood. The TCR comes from a human donor in a cohort sampled during active COVID-19. CDR3 nucleotide sequence: TGTGCCAGCAGCCTGACAGGGAGGCAGACCCAGTACTTC. It yields the protein CASSLTGRQTQYF. The full variable domain, its missing parts supplied by reference TRBV13 and TRBJ2-5, is AAGVIQSPRHLIKEKRETATLKCYPIPRHDTVYWYQQGPGQDPQFLISFYEKMQSDKGSIPDRFSAQQFSDYHSELNMSSLELGDSALYFCASSLTGRQTQYFGPGTRLLVL.